This T cell receptor beta chain was captured in a study of cytomegalovirus exposure and HLA in healthy donors. PCR amplification relied on 60 Vbeta primers (plus 13 Jbeta primers). TCRdb keeps only in-frame clones here, not all; method: immunoSEQ multiplex PCR. Here the sample spans 150,000 to 200,000 clones, 65% to 80% being singletons. The CDR3 contains 16 residues. J gave up 5 bases and V 2 bases, and 9 bases lay outside the gene matches. Per the germline V gene, CDR1 is SGHRS and CDR2 is YFSETQ. Input material: PBMCs. The chain uses TRBV5-1 and TRBJ2-5, with TRBD2 matching over 10 bases. The sequence derives from a woman in her twenties or thirties in good health and CMV-seropositive. The CDR3, as DNA: TGCGCCAGCAGCTTAGGTACTAGCGGGACCGTGGAGACCCAGTACTTC. It codes for CASSLGTSGTVETQYF. The whole variable domain, filled in from reference TRBV5-1 and TRBJ2-5, reads KAGVTQTPRYLIKTRGQQVTLSCSPISGHRSVSWYQQTPGQGLQFLFEYFSETQRNKGNFPGRFSGRQFSNSRSEMNVSTLELGDSALYLCASSLGTSGTVETQYFGPGTRLLVL.